A selection of T cell receptor beta chains follows, all from one sample in a study of T cells in Graves' hyperthyroidism and ophthalmopathy. Via MiXCR, TCRdb re-called the multiplex PCR reads, giving one row per CDR3 protein. The profile covers approximately 630,000 distinct CDR3 sequences, with 15% to 20% appearing a single time and 3% to 4% taken by the ten largest. Sequenced: blood. Receptors were obtained from a woman in her twenties or thirties with Graves' hyperthyroidism. Each CDR3 is given with its conserved first and last residue. Fields, in order: D gene, clone size, V gene, J gene, CDR3 DNA, CDR3 protein. A D gene is named only where the DNA matches it firmly. Rows give clone size only sometimes, using once, few, many, or a class for an expanded clone.

>.|.|TRBV6-4|TRBJ2-2
TGTGCCAGCAGTGACTCCGGAGGGGCCGGGGAGCTGTTTTTT
CASSDSGGAGELFF
>.|few|TRBV10-1|TRBJ1-2
TGCGCCAGCAGACACATTGGCTACACCTTC
CASRHIGYTF
>TRBD1|.|TRBV4-1|TRBJ1-3
TGCGCCAGCAGCACCGACAGGGGCACTGGAAACACCATATATTTT
CASSTDRGTGNTIYF
>TRBD2|many|TRBV29-1|TRBJ2-3
TGCAGCGTAGAAACTAGCGGGAGGACAGATACGCAGTATTTT
CSVETSGRTDTQYF
>.|.|TRBV28|TRBJ2-1
TGTGCCAGCAGTTTTCGGGGGGCCGGGAATGAGCAGTTCTTC
CASSFRGAGNEQFF
>.|few|TRBV7-3|TRBJ2-1
TGTGCCAGCAGCTTTAGGGACTCGCGGACCAATGAGCAGTTCTTC
CASSFRDSRTNEQFF
>.|many|TRBV28|TRBJ1-5
TGTGCCAGCAGTTTATCTAGGTCTAATCAGCCCCAGCATTTT
CASSLSRSNQPQHF
>.|once|TRBV7-6|TRBJ1-1
TGTGCCAGCAGCTTAGCCGATCGGGGCAGGAGGAACACTGAAGCTTTCTTT
CASSLADRGRRNTEAFF
>.|few|TRBV5-1|TRBJ1-4
TGCGCCAGCAGCTTGGGTAGTCAAGCTGCCTGGAATGAAAAACTGTTTTTT
CASSLGSQAAWNEKLFF
>.|many|TRBV24-1|TRBJ2-3
TGTGCCACCAGTGATTTAGGCAGCACAGATACGCAGTATTTT
CATSDLGSTDTQYF
>.|few|TRBV29-1|TRBJ2-1
TGCAGCGTTTCCGGGACTGACTTCTACAATGAGCAGTTCTTC
CSVSGTDFYNEQFF
>.|few|TRBV7-9|TRBJ2-1
TGTGCCAGCAGCCAACGCCCCGGGACCTTTTCCTACAATGAGCAGTTCTTC
CASSQRPGTFSYNEQFF
>TRBD2|many|TRBV6-1|TRBJ2-1
TGTGCCAGCAGGCTCACTAGCGGGAGTAGAACTTACAATGAGCAGTTCTTC
CASRLTSGSRTYNEQFF
>.|.|TRBV28|TRBJ1-4
TGTGCCAGTTTAAGTGTTTCTAATGAAAAACTGTTTTTT
CASLSVSNEKLFF
>.|.|TRBV4-1|TRBJ1-3
TGCGCCAGCAGCCAAGCCGCGCAAAGGGCGGGAGCCAACACCATATATTTT
CASSQAAQRAGANTIYF
>.|many|TRBV10-3|TRBJ1-1
TGTGCCATCAGTGATTCGGAACTTAGGGACACTGAAGCTTTCTTT
CAISDSELRDTEAFF
>.|many|TRBV6-1|TRBJ2-7
TGTGCCAGCAGAAACGGGACAACGCCCTACGAGCAGTACTTC
CASRNGTTPYEQYF
>.|many|TRBV7-2|TRBJ2-1
TGTGCCAGCAGCTTAGGGCGGGGACTCGTAGGGAATGAGCAGTTCTTC
CASSLGRGLVGNEQFF
>.|many|TRBV20-1|TRBJ2-7
TGCAGTGCTCCCGACATATACGAGCAGTACTTC
CSAPDIYEQYF
>TRBD1|few|TRBV27|TRBJ1-6
TGTGCCAGCAGTTCCTGGGACAGGGATAATTCACCCCTCCACTTT
CASSSWDRDNSPLHF
>.|many|TRBV2|TRBJ2-6
TGTGCCAGCAGATGGTTGGCGGGTGGCCTCTCTGGGGCCAACGTCCTGACTTTC
CASRWLAGGLSGANVLTF
>.|many|TRBV3-1|TRBJ2-3
TGTGCCAGCAGCCAATCGGATACGCAGTATTTT
CASSQSDTQYF
>TRBD1|once|TRBV2|TRBJ2-7
TGTGCCGGCAGCTTAGCCGGGACAGACCTCTCCTACGAGCAGTACTTC
CAGSLAGTDLSYEQYF
>TRBD1|many|TRBV11-2|TRBJ2-7
TGTGCCAGCAGCTTATCCGCCGGGACAGATACCTACGAGCAGTACTTC
CASSLSAGTDTYEQYF
>TRBD1|.|TRBV6-5|TRBJ1-5
TGTGCCAGCAGTTACTCGTATGCCAGGGGGCTGCATCAGCCCCAGCATTTT
CASSYSYARGLHQPQHF
>TRBD1|.|TRBV9|TRBJ1-2
TGTGCCAGCAGCGCCCGCCCGGGACAGGGAATCTATGGCTACACCTTC
CASSARPGQGIYGYTF
>TRBD1|many|TRBV24-1|TRBJ2-5
TGTGCCACCAGTGATCCGGGACAGCCAGAGACCCAGTACTTC
CATSDPGQPETQYF
>.|.|TRBV12-3/TRBV12-4|TRBJ2-4
TGTGCCAGCAGTTTGGTCCCTCTAGCCAAAAACATTCAGTACTTC
CASSLVPLAKNIQYF
>.|many|TRBV28|TRBJ2-7
TGTGCCAGCAAAATGGGGGGAGTAGGCTACGAGCAGTACTTC
CASKMGGVGYEQYF
>.|many|TRBV5-1|TRBJ1-1
TGCGCCAGCAGCTTGGTCGCGGGGAGCGCTGAAGCTTTCTTT
CASSLVAGSAEAFF
>.|few|TRBV5-4|TRBJ2-6
TGTGCCAGCAGCCCGTGGGGGACTGGGGCCAACGTCCTGACTTTC
CASSPWGTGANVLTF
>.|few|TRBV4-1|TRBJ1-6
TGCGCCAGCAGCCAAGAGTATAGGGGCGGTTCACCCCTCCACTTT
CASSQEYRGGSPLHF
>.|.|TRBV6-1|TRBJ1-5
TGTGCCCCCCGTACCCCGAAATGTCAGCCCCAGCATTTT
CAPRTPKCQPQHF
>.|many|TRBV7-9|TRBJ2-3
TGTGCCAGCAGCTTTGTGGTAGGCGGCACAGATACGCAGTATTTT
CASSFVVGGTDTQYF
>TRBD1|.|TRBV5-1|TRBJ2-2
TGCGCCAGCACCCCACCGGGACAGGGAAACACCGGGGAGCTGTTTTTT
CASTPPGQGNTGELFF
>.|many|TRBV11-2|TRBJ1-1
TGTGCCAGCAGCCTAACAACAGGGTCCACTGAAGCTTTCTTT
CASSLTTGSTEAFF
>TRBD1|many|TRBV28|TRBJ2-4
TGTGCCAGCAGTTTAGAGGAGACAGGGATTAGAAACATTCAGTACTTC
CASSLEETGIRNIQYF
>.|many|TRBV11-2|TRBJ2-7
TGTGCCAGCAGCACTGAACGCGACAGCTACGAGCAGTACTTC
CASSTERDSYEQYF
>.|many|TRBV12-3/TRBV12-4|TRBJ1-3
TGTGCCAGCACCCTCAACGGGGTCCGGGGAAACACCATATATTTT
CASTLNGVRGNTIYF
>TRBD2|once|TRBV10-3|TRBJ2-1
TGTGCCATCAGTGGAGGCGGGAGGAGGAGGAATGAGCAGTTCTTC
CAISGGGRRRNEQFF
>.|few|TRBV20-1|TRBJ2-1
TGCGTATTCCCCCTGGCGGGAAGCTCCTACAATGAGCAGTTCTTC
CVFPLAGSSYNEQFF
>.|many|TRBV2|TRBJ2-1
TGTGCCAGCAGAGAATCGACTTTTAGCTCCTACAATGAGCAGTTCTTC
CASRESTFSSYNEQFF
>.|many|TRBV5-8|TRBJ2-1
TGTGCCAGCAGCGAGGACGTCCCTCATGAGCAGTTCTTC
CASSEDVPHEQFF
>.|many|TRBV24-1|TRBJ1-5
TGTGCCACCTCTGAGGACGAGGGCAATCAGCCCCAGCATTTT
CATSEDEGNQPQHF
>TRBD1|many|TRBV30|TRBJ1-1
TGTGCCTGGAGCGAACAGGGGGCCACTGAAGCTTTCTTT
CAWSEQGATEAFF
>.|.|TRBV5-1|TRBJ2-7
TGCGCCAGCAGTGGCAGGCTCTCCTACGAGCAGTACTTC
CASSGRLSYEQYF
>.|few|TRBV5-8|TRBJ2-7
TGTGCCAGCAGCGGGAAAACTGACAGGGAGCAGTACTTC
CASSGKTDREQYF
>.|.|TRBV30|TRBJ1-4
TGTGCCGTCGCGGGGGAGGTGACGGCTAATGAAAAACTGTTTTTT
CAVAGEVTANEKLFF
>TRBD1|.|TRBV2|TRBJ2-6
TGTGCCAGGCAGGGGAGACAGGGCGCCTCTGGGGCCAACGTCCTGACTTTC
CARQGRQGASGANVLTF
>.|.|TRBV6-1|TRBJ2-4
TGTGCCAGTCGGAAGGATGCCAGCTCGATAGCCAAAAACATTCAGTACTTC
CASRKDASSIAKNIQYF
>TRBD1|.|TRBV5-4|TRBJ1-3
TGTGCCAGCGGTTACCGGGACAGCAGCTCTGGAAACACCATATATTTT
CASGYRDSSSGNTIYF
>.|.|TRBV7-9|TRBJ2-7
TGTGCCAGCACCCTAGGTTTGGGGGGTACCTACAATGAGCAGTACTTC
CASTLGLGGTYNEQYF
>.|many|TRBV11-2|TRBJ2-1
TGTGCCAGCAGCTTAGTTGTGGTTAGCTCCTACAATGAGCAGTTCTTC
CASSLVVVSSYNEQFF
>.|many|TRBV2|TRBJ1-6
TGTGCCAGCAAGGGGCAGGCCCTCCACTTT
CASKGQALHF